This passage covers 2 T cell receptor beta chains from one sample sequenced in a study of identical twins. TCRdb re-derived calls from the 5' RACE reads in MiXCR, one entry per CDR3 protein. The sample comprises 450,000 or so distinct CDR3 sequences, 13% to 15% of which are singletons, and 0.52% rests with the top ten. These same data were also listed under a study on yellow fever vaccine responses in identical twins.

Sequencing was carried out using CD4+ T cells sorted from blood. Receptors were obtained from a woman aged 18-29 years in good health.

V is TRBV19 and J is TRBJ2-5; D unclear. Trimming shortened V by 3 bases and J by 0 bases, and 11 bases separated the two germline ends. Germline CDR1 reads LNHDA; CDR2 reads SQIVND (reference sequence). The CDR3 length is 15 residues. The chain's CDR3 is CASSMRDKYQETQYF. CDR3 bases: TGTGCCAGTAGTATGAGAGACAAGTACCAAGAGACCCAGTACTTC.

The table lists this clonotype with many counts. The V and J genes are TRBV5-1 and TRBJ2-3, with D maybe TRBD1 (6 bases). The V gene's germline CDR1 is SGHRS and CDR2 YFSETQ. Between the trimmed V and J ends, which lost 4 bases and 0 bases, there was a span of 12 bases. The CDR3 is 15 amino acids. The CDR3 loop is CASSKDSRSTDTQYF. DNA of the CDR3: TGCGCCAGCAGCAAGGACAGCCGGAGCACAGATACGCAGTATTTT.